One T cell receptor (beta chain) is described in this entry. Per the authors' pipeline: Quantification of nucleated cells was approximated via reference gene primer amplification. Clones were sequenced by immunoSEQ multiplex PCR, and TCRdb holds only the in-frame ones, with some missing. V and J calls and clone size are those listed in that table; D and trimming were worked out from the DNA. Here the sample spans roughly 62,000 clones, roughly 87% being singletons. Unmatched junction bases numbered 9, after V lost 3 bases and J lost 5 bases. Germline V gene sequence: CDR1 MDHEN, CDR2 SYDVKM. The CDR3 covers 15 residues. These data belong to a study of blood T cell repertoires in COVID-19. Looking at the study overall: Acute-phase and convalescent COVID-19 samples originated in the United States, Italy and Spain.

The TCR comes from a human donor with acute or convalescent COVID-19. The donor label of this sample is uncertain. Sequences were obtained from peripheral blood. The J gene is TRBJ2-7, the V gene TRBV28; 8 positions match TRBD2. CDR3 residues: CASSLTGGRGNEQYF. CDR3 DNA: TGTGCCAGCAGTTTGACGGGAGGGAGGGGGAACGAGCAGTACTTC.